One and the same sample provided the 15 T cell receptor beta chains below, sequenced in a study of T cells in Graves' hyperthyroidism and ophthalmopathy (dated by TCRdb to about 2019). The library was prepared using multiplex PCR. The sequencer was an Illumina HiSeq 2000. TCR beta CDR3 regions were amplified from RNA transcripts. The TCR CDR3 was subjected to a first round of RT-PCR using the HTBI primer set and the Qiagen OneStep RT-PCR kit. In TCRdb, the public reads were trimmed at Q25 with fastp and aligned with MiXCR, with productive beta chains retained. Rows with one shared CDR3 protein collapse into an entry with the most common genes and DNA. The sample table records 470,000 or so distinct CDR3 sequences; 20% to 25% of these occur just once. Of the sample, 26% is held by the ten largest clones. The sample was blood. The receptor source for this set is a man aged 18 to 29 with Graves' hyperthyroidism.

This clonotype was recorded many times. V gene TRBV6-1 combines with J gene TRBJ2-2; 11 bases are shared with TRBD2. V shed 5 bases, J shed 6 bases, and the junction held 5 bases outside the gene matches. Looked up from germline, CDR1 is MNHNS and CDR2 is SASEGT. This CDR3 spans 15 amino acids. CDR3 DNA sequence: TGTGCCAGCAGTCCGCTAGCGGGGGGTGCCGGGGAGCTGTTTTTT. Encoded protein: CASSPLAGGAGELFF.

The chain recombines TRBV7-8 with TRBJ2-7; D gene ambiguous. The V and J ends lost 8 bases and 0 bases respectively, with 11 bases between them. The CDR3 is 13 residues long. CDR1 is SGHVS and CDR2 is FQNEAQ in the germline V gene. CDR3 amino acids: CASAGRSSYEQYF. The DNA of the CDR3 is TGTGCCAGCGCTGGACGGAGCTCCTACGAGCAGTACTTC.

This clonotype was seen only a few times. Here the CDR3 DNA reads TGTGCCAGCAGCGTTAAGGAGGGGGCGCTGGAGCAGTACTTC. This gives the protein CASSVKEGALEQYF. The chain joins TRBV2 to TRBJ2-7; D might be TRBD1 (7 bases). Trimming left V 6 bases short and J 7 bases short, with 19 bases between. CDR3 length: 14 amino acids. Germline V lookup: CDR1 SNHLY, CDR2 FYNNEI.

CDR3 in amino acids: CASSLRAGIQETQYF. CDR3 coding DNA: TGTGCCAGCAGTTTGCGAGCGGGAATACAAGAGACCCAGTACTTC. The chain combines TRBV12-3 or TRBV12-4 with TRBJ2-5; 7 bases agree with TRBD2. This CDR3 is built from 15 residues. The J segment lost 2 bases and the V segment lost 3 bases, leaving 6 bases of the junction unmatched.

This sequence joins TRBV6-1 and TRBJ1-2; 10 nucleotides agree with TRBD1. Per the germline V gene, CDR1 is MNHNS and CDR2 is SASEGT. J was trimmed by 6 bases and V by 6 bases; bases with no gene match: 10. The CDR3 length is 15 residues. As DNA, the CDR3 is TGTGCCAGCAGCAGGGCGGGACAGGGGCTGGATGGCTACACCTTC. Its translation: CASSRAGQGLDGYTF.

The table lists this clonotype with many counts. The chain joins TRBV7-9 to TRBJ1-1; D is uncertain. The CDR3 has 13 residues. V was shortened by 2 bases and J by 5 bases, with 9 bases between the two germline ends. CDR1 and CDR2 (germline): SEHNR, FQNEAQ (reference sequence). The CDR3 DNA reads as TGTGCCAGCAGCTTACTGTTGGGAACTGAAGCTTTCTTT. It encodes CASSLLLGTEAFF. Complete variable domain (other parts from reference TRBV7-9 and TRBJ1-1): DTGVSQNPRHKITKRGQNVTFRCDPISEHNRLYWYRQTLGQGPEFLTYFQNEAQLEKSRLLSDRFSAERPKGSFSTLEIQRTEQGDSAMYLCASSLLLGTEAFFGQGTRLTVV.

This clonotype was observed many times. This sequence joins TRBV27 and TRBJ2-7; TRBD2 matches 8 bases. The CDR3 sequence is 13 residues long. V lost 5 bases and J lost 7; bases outside the gene matches: 7. Germline V gene lookup returns CDR1 MNHEY and CDR2 SMNVEV (reference sequence). The CDR3 sequence is CASSEAGVGEQYF. CDR3 DNA: TGTGCCAGCAGTGAAGCGGGGGTGGGGGAGCAGTACTTC.

A few counts support this clonotype. This chain uses TRBV27 with TRBJ1-5, with D unclear. This CDR3 comprises 15 residues. Germline V gene lookup returns CDR1 MNHEY and CDR2 SMNVEV (reference sequence). V lost 6 bases, J lost 0 bases, and 12 bases lay in between. The CDR3 loop is CASRYDGYSNQPQHF. CDR3 bases: TGTGCCAGCAGATATGACGGTTATAGCAATCAGCCCCAGCATTTT.

This clonotype turned up a few times. The chain combines TRBV28 with TRBJ2-2; TRBD1 matches 9 bases. CDR1 is MDHEN and CDR2 is SYDVKM in the germline V gene. The CDR3 has 15 amino acids. V gave up 5 bases and J gave up 2 bases; unmatched junction bases: 3. The CDR3 DNA reads as TGTGCCAGCAGTATGGACAGGGGAAACACCGGGGAGCTGTTTTTT. Protein: CASSMDRGNTGELFF.

The chain joins TRBV6-2 or TRBV6-3 to TRBJ2-7; 7 bases match TRBD2. The germline gives CDR1 MNHEY, CDR2 SVGEGT. This CDR3 is 15 amino acids long. With 4 bases clipped from V and 4 bases from J, the junction kept 10 bases outside the gene matches. CDR3 in DNA: TGTGCCAGCAGTTGGAGGCGGGAGAGTCAGTACGAGCAGTACTTC. Translation: CASSWRRESQYEQYF.

This clonotype was recorded many times. The V gene is TRBV12-3 or TRBV12-4, the J gene TRBJ2-5; 9 nucleotides match TRBD1. V lost 7 bases to trimming and J lost 5 bases; unmatched junction nucleotides: 5. The CDR3 is 13 amino acids. The CDR3 DNA is TGTGCCAGCACCTGGACAGGGGTGGAGACCCAGTACTTC. It codes for CASTWTGVETQYF.

As regards this clonotype: One end of the junction varies from germline; a read error may be responsible. The chain uses TRBV28 and TRBJ1-1; 8 nucleotides agree with TRBD1. This CDR3 is 15 amino acids long. Germline V CDR1 and CDR2: MDHEN, SYDVKM. The CDR3: CACSLPTGGNTEAFF. Written as DNA, the CDR3 is TGTGCCTGCAGTTTACCTACAGGGGGGAACACTGAAGCTTTCTTT.

The V gene is TRBV20-1, the J gene TRBJ2-5; the D is unclear. Looked up from germline, CDR1 is DFQATT and CDR2 is SNEGSKA (reference sequence). Trimming cost V 6 bases and J 5 bases, with 16 bases left between them. The CDR3 loop spans 13 amino acids. CDR3 residues: CSAIMGFWETQYF. The CDR3 coding sequence is TGCAGTGCCATAATGGGGTTTTGGGAGACCCAGTACTTC.

The V gene is TRBV12-3 or TRBV12-4, the J gene TRBJ1-5; 8 nucleotides line up with TRBD1. V was clipped by 7 bases and J by 4 bases; unmatched bases: 3. The CDR3 has 13 amino acids. In DNA, the CDR3 is TGTGCCAGCACCCGGGACAGGAATCAGCCCCAGCATTTT. The encoded protein is CASTRDRNQPQHF.

At least ten counts were recorded for this clonotype. CDR3 in DNA: TGTGCCAGTAGGCCAACCGGGACTCATCCTAACTATGGCTACACCTTC. Translating it yields CASRPTGTHPNYGYTF. The V gene is TRBV19, the J gene TRBJ1-2; D might be TRBD1 (5 bases). Trimming cost V 6 bases and J 0 bases, with 17 bases left between them. Germline V CDR1 and CDR2: LNHDA, SQIVND (reference sequence). CDR3 size: 16 residues.